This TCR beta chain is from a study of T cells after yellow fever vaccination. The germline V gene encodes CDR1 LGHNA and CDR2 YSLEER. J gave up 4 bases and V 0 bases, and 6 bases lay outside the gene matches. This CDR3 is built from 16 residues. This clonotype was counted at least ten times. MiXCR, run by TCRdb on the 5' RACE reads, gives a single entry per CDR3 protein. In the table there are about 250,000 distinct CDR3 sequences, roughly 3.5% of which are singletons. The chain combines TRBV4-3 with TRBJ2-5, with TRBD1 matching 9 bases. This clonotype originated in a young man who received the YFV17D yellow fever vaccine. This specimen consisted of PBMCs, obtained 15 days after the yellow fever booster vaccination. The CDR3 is CASSQELGQGRETQYF. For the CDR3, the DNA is TGCGCCAGCAGCCAAGAATTGGGACAGGGTCGAGAGACCCAGTACTTC.